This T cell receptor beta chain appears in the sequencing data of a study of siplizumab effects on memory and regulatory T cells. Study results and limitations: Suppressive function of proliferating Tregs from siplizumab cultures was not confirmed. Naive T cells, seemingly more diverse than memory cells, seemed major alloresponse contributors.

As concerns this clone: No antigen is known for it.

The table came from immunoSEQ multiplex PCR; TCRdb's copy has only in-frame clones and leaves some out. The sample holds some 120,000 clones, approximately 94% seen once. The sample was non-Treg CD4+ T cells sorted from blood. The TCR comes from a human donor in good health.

CDR3 amino acids: CASSVVSGGSSGANVLTF. The CDR3 region has the DNA TGTGCCAGCAGCGTAGTATCAGGGGGATCCTCTGGGGCCAACGTCCTGACTTTC. The chain recombines TRBV9 with TRBJ2-6; 7 nucleotides match TRBD1. CDR1 and CDR2 (germline): SGDLS, YYNGEE. The CDR3 runs to 18 residues. Trimming cost V 0 bases and J 0 bases; bases outside gene matches: 6.